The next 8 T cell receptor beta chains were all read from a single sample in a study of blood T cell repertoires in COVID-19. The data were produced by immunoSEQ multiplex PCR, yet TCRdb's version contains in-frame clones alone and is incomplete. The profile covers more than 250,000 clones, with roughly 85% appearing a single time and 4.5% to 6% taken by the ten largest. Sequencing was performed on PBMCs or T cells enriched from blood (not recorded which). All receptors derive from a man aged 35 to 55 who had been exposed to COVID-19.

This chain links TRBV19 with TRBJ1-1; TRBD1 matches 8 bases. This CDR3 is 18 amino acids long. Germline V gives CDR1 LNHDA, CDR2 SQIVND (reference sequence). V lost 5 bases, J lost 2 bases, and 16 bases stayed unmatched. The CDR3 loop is CASSLGRQGARSNTEAFF. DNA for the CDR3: TGTGCCAGTAGTCTTGGTAGGCAGGGGGCGCGAAGCAACACTGAAGCTTTCTTT.

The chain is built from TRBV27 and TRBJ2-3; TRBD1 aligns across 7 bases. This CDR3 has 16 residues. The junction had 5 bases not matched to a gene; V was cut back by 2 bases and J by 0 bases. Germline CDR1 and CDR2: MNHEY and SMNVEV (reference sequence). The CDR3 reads CASSLRTGSSTDTQYF. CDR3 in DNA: TGTGCCAGCAGTTTAAGGACAGGCTCTAGCACAGATACGCAGTATTTT.

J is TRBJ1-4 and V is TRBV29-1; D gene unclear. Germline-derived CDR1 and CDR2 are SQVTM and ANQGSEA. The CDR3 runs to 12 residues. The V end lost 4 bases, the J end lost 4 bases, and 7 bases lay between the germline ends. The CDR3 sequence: CSVGRSNEKLFF. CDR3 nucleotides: TGCAGCGTTGGACGGAGTAATGAAAAACTGTTTTTT.

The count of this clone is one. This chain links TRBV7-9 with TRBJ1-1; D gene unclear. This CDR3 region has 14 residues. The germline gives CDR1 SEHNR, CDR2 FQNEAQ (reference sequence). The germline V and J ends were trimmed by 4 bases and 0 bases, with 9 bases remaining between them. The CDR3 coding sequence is TGTGCCAGCAGCTCCACGCGAATGAACACTGAAGCTTTCTTT. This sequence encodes CASSSTRMNTEAFF.

DNA of the CDR3: TGTGCCAGCAGTAAAATCCCCGGGACAGGGGTTTATGGCTACACCTTC. It translates to CASSKIPGTGVYGYTF. The chain combines TRBV27 with TRBJ1-2; 10 nucleotides line up with TRBD1. Germline CDR1 MNHEY, CDR2 SMNVEV (reference sequence). The CDR3 loop spans 16 amino acids. V shed 5 bases, J shed 5 bases, and the junction held 11 bases outside the gene matches.

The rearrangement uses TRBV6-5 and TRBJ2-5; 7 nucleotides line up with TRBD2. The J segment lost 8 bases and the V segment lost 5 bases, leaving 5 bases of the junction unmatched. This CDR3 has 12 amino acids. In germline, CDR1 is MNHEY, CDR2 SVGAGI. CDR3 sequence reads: CASSPPGGTQYF. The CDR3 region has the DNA TGTGCCAGCAGTCCACCGGGGGGAACCCAGTACTTC.

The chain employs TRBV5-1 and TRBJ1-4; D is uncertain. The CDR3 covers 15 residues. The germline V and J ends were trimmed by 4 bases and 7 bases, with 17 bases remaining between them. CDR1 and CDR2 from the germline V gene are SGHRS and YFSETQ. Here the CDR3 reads CASSTDGLGSEKLFF. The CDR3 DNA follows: TGCGCCAGCAGCACCGACGGGCTTGGGAGTGAAAAACTGTTTTTT.

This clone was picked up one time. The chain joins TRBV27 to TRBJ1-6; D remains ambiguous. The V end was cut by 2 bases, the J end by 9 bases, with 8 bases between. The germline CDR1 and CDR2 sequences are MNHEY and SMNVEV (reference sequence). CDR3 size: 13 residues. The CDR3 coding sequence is TGTGCCAGCAGTTTAATAGAGAGTTCACCCCTCCACTTT. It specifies CASSLIESSPLHF.